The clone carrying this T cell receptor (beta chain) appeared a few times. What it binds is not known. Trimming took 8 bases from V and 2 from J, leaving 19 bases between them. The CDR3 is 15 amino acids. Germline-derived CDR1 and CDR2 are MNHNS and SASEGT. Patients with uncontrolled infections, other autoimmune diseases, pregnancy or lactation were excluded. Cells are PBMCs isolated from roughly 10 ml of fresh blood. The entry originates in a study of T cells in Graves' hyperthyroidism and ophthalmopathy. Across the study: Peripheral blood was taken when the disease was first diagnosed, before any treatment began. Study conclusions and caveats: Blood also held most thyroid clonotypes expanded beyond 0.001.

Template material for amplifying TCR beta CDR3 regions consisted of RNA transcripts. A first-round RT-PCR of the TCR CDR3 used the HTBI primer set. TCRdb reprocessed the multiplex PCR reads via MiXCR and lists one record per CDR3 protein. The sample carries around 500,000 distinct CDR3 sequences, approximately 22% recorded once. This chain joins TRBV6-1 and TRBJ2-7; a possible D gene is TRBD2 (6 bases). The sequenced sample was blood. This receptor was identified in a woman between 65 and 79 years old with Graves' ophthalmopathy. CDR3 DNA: TGTGCCAGCCGATGGGACTCGCGGGGAACCTACGAGCAGTACTTC. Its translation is CASRWDSRGTYEQYF.